These 23 T cell receptor beta chains were all obtained from the same sample, sequenced in a study of OX40 agonist ivuxolimab in advanced cancers. Profiling relied on immunoSEQ multiplex PCR, and the TCRdb table lists in-frame clones only, not all of them. The sample comprises 130,000 or so clones, 93% of which are singletons, and about 0.14% rests with the top ten. Sequenced material: CD4+ or CD8+ T cells sorted from blood, taken in a trial of the OX40 agonist ivuxolimab. The receptors were gathered from an adult with an advanced solid tumor such as melanoma, head and neck, liver or kidney cancer.

The chain uses TRBV18 and TRBJ1-5; D is unclear. The V end was cut by 3 bases, the J end by 4 bases, with 7 bases between. The germline V gene has CDR1 KGHSH and CDR2 LQKENI. The CDR3 covers 13 residues. The CDR3 loop is CASSPGSNQPQHF. The CDR3 bases are TGTGCCAGCTCACCGGGCAGTAATCAGCCCCAGCATTTT.

V is TRBV11-1 and J is TRBJ1-2, with 9 bases identical to TRBD1. Germline V gene sequence: CDR1 SGHAT, CDR2 FQDESV (reference sequence). The CDR3 runs to 15 residues. Trimming took 3 bases from V and 9 from J; bases not matched to a gene: 11. The chain's CDR3 is CASSFGTGSPSSYTF. For the CDR3, the DNA is TGTGCCAGCAGCTTCGGGACAGGGAGCCCTTCGAGCTACACCTTC. Based on the CDR3 plus reference TRBV11-1 and TRBJ1-2, the full variable domain is EAEVAQSPRYKITEKSQAVAFWCDPISGHATLYWYRQILGQGPELLVQFQDESVVDDSQLPKDRFSAERLKGVDSTLKIQPAELGDSAMYLCASSFGTGSPSSYTFGSGTRLTVV.

V gene TRBV6-5 combines with J gene TRBJ1-2, with D maybe TRBD1 (5 bases). CDR1 and CDR2 (germline): MNHEY, SVGAGI. CDR3 length: 13 residues. The germline V and J ends were trimmed by 0 bases and 7 bases, with 9 bases remaining between them. This CDR3 reads CASSYSTGGGYTF. CDR3 bases: TGTGCCAGCAGTTACTCGACGGGGGGTGGCTACACCTTC.

J is TRBJ1-6 and V is TRBV9; TRBD1 matches 10 bases. CDR3 length equals 15 residues. Trimming cost V 3 bases and J 9 bases; bases outside gene matches: 6. Germline V gene lookup returns CDR1 SGDLS and CDR2 YYNGEE. Here the CDR3 DNA reads TGTGCCAGCAGCGGACCGGGACAGGGGCCTTCACCCCTCCACTTT. Amino acid sequence: CASSGPGQGPSPLHF. The full variable domain, completed using reference TRBV9 and TRBJ1-6, is DSGVTQTPKHLITATGQRVTLRCSPRSGDLSVYWYQQSLDQGLQFLIQYYNGEERAKGNILERFSAQQFPDLHSELNLSSLELGDSALYFCASSGPGQGPSPLHFGNGTRLTVT.

The chain has TRBV19 and TRBJ2-6, with 11 positions matching TRBD1. CDR1 is LNHDA, CDR2 SQIVND, per germline (reference sequence). The CDR3 has 17 amino acids. J was trimmed by 2 bases and V by 5 bases; bases with no gene match: 5. This CDR3 is CASSAGQGATGANVLTF. CDR3 in DNA: TGTGCCAGTAGTGCCGGACAGGGGGCAACTGGGGCCAACGTCCTGACTTTC. The complete variable domain, with remaining parts taken from reference TRBV19 and TRBJ2-6, reads DGGITQSPKYLFRKEGQNVTLSCEQNLNHDAMYWYRQDPGQGLRLIYYSQIVNDFQKGDIAEGYSVSREKKESFPLTVTSAQKNPTAFYLCASSAGQGATGANVLTFGAGSRLTVL.

The V call is TRBV19, the J call TRBJ1-2; D remains unclear. The V and J ends lost 3 bases and 1 base respectively, with 12 bases between them. The CDR3 is 15 residues long. Per germline, CDR1 LNHDA and CDR2 SQIVND (reference sequence). The CDR3 DNA reads as TGTGCCAGTAGTATTGGTGGCAGAAGTAACTATGGCTACACCTTC. It encodes CASSIGGRSNYGYTF.

This chain joins TRBV7-3 and TRBJ1-1; D not resolved. The CDR3 is 14 residues long. Germline CDR1 reads SGHTA; CDR2 reads FQGTGA. V lost 1 base and J 4 bases, leaving 10 bases between the germline ends. The CDR3, as DNA: TGTGCCAGCAGCTTAATCGGGGTGAGCACTGAAGCTTTCTTT. Translating gives CASSLIGVSTEAFF.

The rearrangement uses TRBV9 and TRBJ2-5; the match to TRBD2 covers 8 bases. Germline V gene lookup returns CDR1 SGDLS and CDR2 YYNGEE. V shed 3 bases and J 2 bases; nucleotides not matched to a gene: 6. The CDR3 is 15 amino acids. CDR3 bases: TGTGCCAGCAGCGGAACTAGCGGTAGACAAGAGACCCAGTACTTC. Translating it yields CASSGTSGRQETQYF.

The chain is built from TRBV28 and TRBJ1-1; D is unresolved. The CDR3 sequence is 12 residues long. V was cut by 5 bases and J by 8 bases, with 12 bases left in between. CDR1 and CDR2 (germline): MDHEN, SYDVKM. The CDR3 DNA sequence: TGTGCCAGCAGTCTCACATGGACCGAAGCTTTCTTT. It encodes CASSLTWTEAFF.

The chain joins TRBV5-5 to TRBJ2-3; D remains unclear. CDR1 is SGHKS, CDR2 YYEKEE, per germline (reference sequence). The CDR3 contains 12 residues. Trimming took 1 base from V and 4 from J, leaving 4 bases between them. CDR3 residues: CASSLWADTQYF. CDR3 in DNA: TGTGCCAGCAGCTTGTGGGCAGATACGCAGTATTTT.

The chain has TRBV29-1 and TRBJ2-7; 9 bases align to TRBD2. The length of the CDR3 is 16 residues. CDR1 and CDR2 from the germline V gene are SQVTM and ANQGSEA. Losses at the gene ends were 1 base for V and 5 bases for J; bases not matched to a gene: 12. CDR3 in amino acids: CSVEGGAGREGHEQYF. The CDR3 DNA follows: TGCAGCGTTGAAGGGGGCGCAGGGCGGGAGGGCCACGAGCAGTACTTC.

This chain joins TRBV10-2 and TRBJ2-7, with 10 bases aligning to TRBD2. V shed 6 bases and J 0 bases; nucleotides not matched to a gene: 2. CDR3 length: 14 amino acids. Germline-derived CDR1 and CDR2 are WSHSY and SAAADI. This chain's CDR3 is CASRTSGVSYEQYF. In DNA, the CDR3 is TGCGCCAGCAGAACTAGCGGGGTCTCCTACGAGCAGTACTTC.

This clone was found once. The CDR3 DNA reads TGTGCCAGCAGCTTAGGATCACGGACGAATGAAAAACTGTTTTTT. Translated: CASSLGSRTNEKLFF. The chain couples TRBV11-1 to TRBJ1-4; D unresolved. Trimming took off 1 base at V and 5 bases at J, with 11 bases between the two ends. The CDR3 is 15 residues long. The germline CDR1 and CDR2 sequences are SGHAT and FQDESV (reference sequence). The variable domain in full, completed from reference TRBV11-1 and TRBJ1-4, reads EAEVAQSPRYKITEKSQAVAFWCDPISGHATLYWYRQILGQGPELLVQFQDESVVDDSQLPKDRFSAERLKGVDSTLKIQPAELGDSAMYLCASSLGSRTNEKLFFGSGTQLSVL.

V gene TRBV28 combines with J gene TRBJ2-2; no firm D call. V was cut by 1 base and J by 7 bases, with 7 bases left in between. Germline loops: CDR1 MDHEN, CDR2 SYDVKM. The CDR3 totals 13 residues. CDR3 region: CASSLLANGELFF. The CDR3 nucleotides read TGTGCCAGCAGTTTATTAGCTAACGGGGAGCTGTTTTTT.

V usage is TRBV4-2 and J usage is TRBJ2-1; 7 bases agree with TRBD2. This CDR3 spans 18 amino acids. V shed 0 bases, J shed 7 bases, and the junction held 15 bases outside the gene matches. CDR1 is LGHNA and CDR2 is YNFKEQ in the germline V gene. The CDR3 protein is CASSQDPQSGEIRNEQFF. DNA of the CDR3: TGTGCCAGCAGCCAAGACCCCCAAAGCGGGGAGATTAGGAATGAGCAGTTCTTC.

The V call is TRBV7-2, the J call TRBJ2-7; 10 nucleotides align to TRBD2. With V trimmed by 1 base and J by 3 bases, 9 bases remained unmatched. The CDR3 is 17 amino acids. The germline V gene encodes CDR1 SGHTA and CDR2 FQGNSA. CDR3 DNA: TGTGCCAGCAGCTTAGGATCTAGCGGGAGAAGAGACTACGAGCAGTACTTC. This gives the protein CASSLGSSGRRDYEQYF.

The chain couples TRBV5-1 to TRBJ2-5; 13 nucleotides agree with TRBD2. From germline, CDR1 is SGHRS and CDR2 YFSETQ. Germline trimming cut 4 bases from V and 1 base from J; bases unmatched to any gene: 1. There are 15 residues in the CDR3. The CDR3 DNA follows: TGCGCCAGCAGCAGACTAGCGGGAGGCCAAGAGACCCAGTACTTC. Encoded protein: CASSRLAGGQETQYF. Drawing the rest from reference TRBV5-1 and TRBJ2-5, the complete variable domain is KAGVTQTPRYLIKTRGQQVTLSCSPISGHRSVSWYQQTPGQGLQFLFEYFSETQRNKGNFPGRFSGRQFSNSRSEMNVSTLELGDSALYLCASSRLAGGQETQYFGPGTRLLVL.

The chain combines TRBV18 with TRBJ2-1; the D is unclear. The CDR3 has 13 amino acids. Germline V gene lookup returns CDR1 KGHSH and CDR2 LQKENI. Trimming took off 2 bases at V and 6 bases at J, with 8 bases between the two ends. The CDR3 loop is CASSPDSVNEQFF. The CDR3 DNA sequence: TGTGCCAGCTCACCAGATTCAGTCAATGAGCAGTTCTTC.

This clone was detected once. This chain joins TRBV5-4 and TRBJ1-5; D gene uncertain. V lost 0 bases and J lost 6, with 4 bases in between. The CDR3 contains 12 residues. Germline CDR1 SGHNT, CDR2 YYREEE (reference sequence). This CDR3 is CASSLAGQPQHF. CDR3 DNA: TGTGCCAGCAGCTTGGCCGGTCAGCCCCAGCATTTT.

J is TRBJ2-7 and V is TRBV14; D is perhaps TRBD1 (6 bases). The germline V gene encodes CDR1 SGHDN and CDR2 FVKESK. CDR3 size: 16 residues. Trimming removed 4 bases at V and 2 bases at J, with 18 bases between. CDR3 region: CASSLSIQGEAYEQYF. The DNA for the CDR3 is TGTGCCAGCAGCCTATCAATACAGGGAGAGGCCTACGAGCAGTACTTC.

The rearrangement uses TRBV2 and TRBJ2-7; 8 positions match TRBD2. With 6 bases clipped from V and 0 bases from J, the junction kept 7 bases outside the gene matches. There are 15 residues in the CDR3. From germline, CDR1 is SNHLY and CDR2 FYNNEI. This CDR3 is CASSQGRGVSYEQYF. The CDR3 region has the DNA TGTGCCAGCAGCCAAGGGCGGGGGGTCTCCTACGAGCAGTACTTC. Full variable domain (rest looked up from reference TRBV2 and TRBJ2-7): EPEVTQTPSHQVTQMGQEVILRCVPISNHLYFYWYRQILGQKVEFLVSFYNNEISEKSEIFDDQFSVERPDGSNFTLKIRSTKLEDSAMYFCASSQGRGVSYEQYFGPGTRLTVT.

The V gene is TRBV18, the J gene TRBJ2-5; D not certain. Germline CDR1 reads KGHSH; CDR2 reads LQKENI. The CDR3 spans 11 residues. Trimming stripped 4 bases from V and 2 bases from J, with 2 bases between. Written as DNA, the CDR3 is TGTGCCAGCTCACAGCAAGAGACCCAGTACTTC. Translated: CASSQQETQYF.

This clone was recorded only once. The gene calls are TRBV29-1 and TRBJ2-1; a possible D gene is TRBD2 (5 bases). There are 14 residues in the CDR3. In germline, CDR1 is SQVTM, CDR2 ANQGSEA. The ends were cut back, 3 bases at V and 4 bases at J, with 13 bases in the middle. The CDR3 nucleotides read TGCAGCGTTGATTCGCCCCGGAGGTACAATGAGCAGTTCTTC. Translation gives CSVDSPRRYNEQFF.